This TCR beta chain was documented in a study of T cells after yellow fever vaccination. TCR cDNA was made by 5'RACE template switching, adding a universal primer site and UMIs. TCRdb reprocessed the 5' RACE reads with MiXCR, giving one entry per CDR3 protein. The table shows under 200,000 distinct CDR3 sequences, with approximately 9.9% occurring only once. Study observations and caveats: Only a small proportion of the clonotypes turned up in both the CD4 and the CD8 compartments, likely arising from convergent recombination. Weaker, the secondary response peaked sooner, at day 5 versus 15.

Comment on this clonotype: The target antigen is unknown.

The CDR3 loop spans 17 amino acids. Trimming took 1 base from V and 1 from J, leaving 11 bases between them. Germline assignment: CDR1 MNHEY and CDR2 SMNVEV (reference sequence). Material: CD8+ T cells sorted from PBMCs, obtained 15 days after the yellow fever booster vaccination. This clonotype originated in a man younger than 30 who received the YFV17D yellow fever vaccine. The chain carries TRBV27 and TRBJ2-6; D call uncertain. The CDR3 coding sequence is TGTGCCAGCAGTTTATATTTCCCTAGATCTGGGGCCAACGTCCTGACTTTC. This sequence encodes CASSLYFPRSGANVLTF.